This paragraph covers one TCR beta chain sequence. The CDR3 does not end in the conserved phenylalanine or tryptophan, so this is likely a read error. The record originates from a study of blood T cells in healthy people across ages. A J-beta primer mix and a sample-barcoded 5' primer were used in a second PCR of about 7 to 12 cycles. TCRdb redid the calling of the 5' RACE reads with MiXCR, one entry per CDR3 protein. The data hold roughly 500,000 distinct CDR3 sequences, with roughly a quarter observed a single time. This CDR3 is built from 15 residues. In germline, CDR1 is SGHTA, CDR2 FQGTGA. This TCR was sampled from a woman in her 70s in good health. Material for sequencing was blood. The chain links TRBV7-3 to TRBJ2-1, with TRBD2 identical over 8 bases. The J call may not be correct, given that the DNA end is closer to TRBJ2-5. The CDR3 DNA follows: TGTGCCAGCAGCTTTGCAGGACTAGCAGGAGAGACCCAGTACTTA. Translated, it gives CASSFAGLAGETQYL.